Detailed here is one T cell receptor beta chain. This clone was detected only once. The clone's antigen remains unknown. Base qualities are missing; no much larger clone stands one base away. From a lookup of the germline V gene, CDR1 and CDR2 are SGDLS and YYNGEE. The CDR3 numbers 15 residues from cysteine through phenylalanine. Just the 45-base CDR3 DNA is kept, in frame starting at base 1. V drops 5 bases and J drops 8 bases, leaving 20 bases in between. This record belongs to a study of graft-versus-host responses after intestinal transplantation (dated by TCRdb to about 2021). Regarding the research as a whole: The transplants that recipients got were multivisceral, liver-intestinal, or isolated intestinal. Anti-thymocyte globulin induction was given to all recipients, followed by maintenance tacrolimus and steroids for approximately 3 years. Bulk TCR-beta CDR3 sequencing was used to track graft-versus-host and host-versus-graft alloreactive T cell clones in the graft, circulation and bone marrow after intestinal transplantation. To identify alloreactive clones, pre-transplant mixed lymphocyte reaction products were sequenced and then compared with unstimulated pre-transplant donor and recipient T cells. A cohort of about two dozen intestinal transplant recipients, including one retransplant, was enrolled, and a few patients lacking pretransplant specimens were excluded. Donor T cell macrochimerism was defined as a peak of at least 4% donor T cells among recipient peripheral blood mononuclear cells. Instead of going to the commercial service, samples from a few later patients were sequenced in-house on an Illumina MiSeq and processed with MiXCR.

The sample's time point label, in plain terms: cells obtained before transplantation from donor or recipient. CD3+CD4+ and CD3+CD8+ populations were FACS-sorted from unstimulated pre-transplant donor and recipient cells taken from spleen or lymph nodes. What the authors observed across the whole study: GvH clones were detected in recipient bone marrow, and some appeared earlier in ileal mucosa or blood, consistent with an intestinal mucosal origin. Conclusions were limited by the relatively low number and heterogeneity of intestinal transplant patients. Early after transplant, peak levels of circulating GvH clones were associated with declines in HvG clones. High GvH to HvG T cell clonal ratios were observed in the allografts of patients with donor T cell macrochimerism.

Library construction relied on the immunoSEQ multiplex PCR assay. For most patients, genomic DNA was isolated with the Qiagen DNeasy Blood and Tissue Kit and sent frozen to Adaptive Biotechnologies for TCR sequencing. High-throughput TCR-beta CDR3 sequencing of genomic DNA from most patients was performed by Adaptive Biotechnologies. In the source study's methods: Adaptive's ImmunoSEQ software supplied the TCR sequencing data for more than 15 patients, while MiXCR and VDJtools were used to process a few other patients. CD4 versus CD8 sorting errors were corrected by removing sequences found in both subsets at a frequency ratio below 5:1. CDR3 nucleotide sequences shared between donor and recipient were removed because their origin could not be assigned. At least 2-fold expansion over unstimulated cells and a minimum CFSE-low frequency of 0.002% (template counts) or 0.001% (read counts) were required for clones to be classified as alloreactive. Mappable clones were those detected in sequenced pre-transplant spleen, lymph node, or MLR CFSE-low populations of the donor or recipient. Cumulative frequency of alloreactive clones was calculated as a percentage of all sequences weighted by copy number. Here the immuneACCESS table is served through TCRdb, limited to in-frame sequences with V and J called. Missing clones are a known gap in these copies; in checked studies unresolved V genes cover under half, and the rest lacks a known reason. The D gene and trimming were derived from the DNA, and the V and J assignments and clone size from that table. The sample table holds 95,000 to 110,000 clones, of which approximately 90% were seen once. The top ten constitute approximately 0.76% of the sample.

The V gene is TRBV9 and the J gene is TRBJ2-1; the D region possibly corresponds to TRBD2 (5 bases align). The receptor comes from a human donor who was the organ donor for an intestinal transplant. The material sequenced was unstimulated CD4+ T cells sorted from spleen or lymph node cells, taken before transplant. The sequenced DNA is TGTGCCAGCAGGCCCTCCCCGGGGTTACGGGATGAGCAGTTCTTC. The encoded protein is CASRPSPGLRDEQFF. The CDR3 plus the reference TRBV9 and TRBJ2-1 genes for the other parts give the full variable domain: DSGVTQTPKHLITATGQRVTLRCSPRSGDLSVYWYQQSLDQGLQFLIQYYNGEERAKGNILERFSAQQFPDLHSELNLSSLELGDSALYFCASRPSPGLRDEQFFGPGTRLTVL.